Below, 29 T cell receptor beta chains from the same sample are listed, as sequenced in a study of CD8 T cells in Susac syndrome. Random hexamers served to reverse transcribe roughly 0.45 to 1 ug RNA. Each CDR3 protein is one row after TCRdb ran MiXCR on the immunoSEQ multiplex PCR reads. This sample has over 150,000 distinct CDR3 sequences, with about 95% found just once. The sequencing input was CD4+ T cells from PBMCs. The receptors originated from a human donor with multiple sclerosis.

The CDR3 DNA sequence: TGTATACGAACGGGGACAGGGACCTACGAGCAGTACTTC. It translates to CIRTGTGTYEQYF. This chain connects TRBV19 to TRBJ2-7; 9 nucleotides line up with TRBD1. This CDR3 has 13 residues. Germline values: CDR1 LNHDA, CDR2 SQIVND (reference sequence). Using reference TRBV19 and TRBJ2-7 for the parts outside the CDR3, the full variable domain is DGGITQSPKYLFRKEGQNVTLSCEQNLNHDAMYWYRQDPGQGLRLIYYSQIVNDFQKGDIAEGYSVSREKKESFPLTVTSAQKNPTAFYLCIRTGTGTYEQYFGPGTRLTVT.

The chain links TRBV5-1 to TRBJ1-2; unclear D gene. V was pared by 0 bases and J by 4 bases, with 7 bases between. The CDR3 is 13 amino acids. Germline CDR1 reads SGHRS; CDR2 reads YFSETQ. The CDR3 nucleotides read TGCGCCAGCAGCTTGGGGCCGGCCTATGGCTACACCTTC. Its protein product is CASSLGPAYGYTF. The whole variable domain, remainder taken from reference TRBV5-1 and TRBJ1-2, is KAGVTQTPRYLIKTRGQQVTLSCSPISGHRSVSWYQQTPGQGLQFLFEYFSETQRNKGNFPGRFSGRQFSNSRSEMNVSTLELGDSALYLCASSLGPAYGYTFGSGTRLTVV.

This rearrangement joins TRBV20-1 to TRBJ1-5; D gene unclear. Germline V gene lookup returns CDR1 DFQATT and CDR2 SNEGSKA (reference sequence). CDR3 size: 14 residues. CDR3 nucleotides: TGCAGCGCCCCTGAAGGATCGAGCAATCAGCCCCAGCATTTT. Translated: CSAPEGSSNQPQHF.

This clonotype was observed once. The CDR3 loop reads CSARRAGLYNEQFF. The CDR3 nucleotides are TGCAGTGCTAGACGGGCGGGTTTGTACAATGAGCAGTTCTTC. The chain uses TRBV20-1 and TRBJ2-1, with a possible D match to TRBD2 (5 bases). CDR1 and CDR2 from the germline V gene are DFQATT and SNEGSKA (reference sequence). Between the trimmed V and J ends, which lost 2 bases and 4 bases, there was a span of 12 bases. The CDR3 has 14 amino acids.

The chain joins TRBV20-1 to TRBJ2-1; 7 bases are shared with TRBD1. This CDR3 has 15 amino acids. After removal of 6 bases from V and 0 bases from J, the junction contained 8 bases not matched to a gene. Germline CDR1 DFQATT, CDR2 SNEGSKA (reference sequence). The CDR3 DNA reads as TGCAGTGCCTTGGACAGGATGGCCTCCTACAATGAGCAGTTCTTC. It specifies CSALDRMASYNEQFF.

CDR3 DNA: TGCAGTGCCCGGGACGAAGCACGGGCAGAAAAACTGTTTTTT. This gives the protein CSARDEARAEKLFF. This chain uses TRBV20-1 with TRBJ1-4, with D perhaps TRBD1 (5 bases). Trimming took off 6 bases at V and 8 bases at J, with 19 bases between the two ends. From germline, CDR1 is DFQATT and CDR2 SNEGSKA (reference sequence). The CDR3 runs 14 residues.

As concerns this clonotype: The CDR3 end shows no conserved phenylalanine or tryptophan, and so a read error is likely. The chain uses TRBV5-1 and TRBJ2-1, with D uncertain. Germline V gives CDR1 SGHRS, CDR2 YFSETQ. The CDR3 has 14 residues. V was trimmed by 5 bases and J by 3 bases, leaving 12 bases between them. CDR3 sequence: CASRELVFYNEQFS. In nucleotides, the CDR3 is TGCGCCAGCAGGGAGCTGGTATTCTACAATGAGCAGTTCTCC.

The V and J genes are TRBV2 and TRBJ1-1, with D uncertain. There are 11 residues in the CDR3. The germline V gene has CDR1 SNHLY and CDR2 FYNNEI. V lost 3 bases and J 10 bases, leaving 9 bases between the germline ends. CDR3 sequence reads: CASSERLLAFF. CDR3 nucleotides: TGTGCCAGCAGTGAGAGATTGCTAGCTTTCTTT.

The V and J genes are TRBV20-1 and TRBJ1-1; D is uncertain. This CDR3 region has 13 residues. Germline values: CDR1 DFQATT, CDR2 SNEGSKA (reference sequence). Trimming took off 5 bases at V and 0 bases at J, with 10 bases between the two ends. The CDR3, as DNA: TGCAGTGCTCAGGACGAACTGAACACTGAAGCTTTCTTT. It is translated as CSAQDELNTEAFF.

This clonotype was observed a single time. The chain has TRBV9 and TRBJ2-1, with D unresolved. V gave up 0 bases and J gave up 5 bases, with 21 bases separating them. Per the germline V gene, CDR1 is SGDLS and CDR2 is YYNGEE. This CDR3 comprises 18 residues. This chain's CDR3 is CASSVGVAATWSDNEQFF. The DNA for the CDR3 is TGTGCCAGCAGCGTAGGTGTGGCGGCCACCTGGAGCGACAATGAGCAGTTCTTC.

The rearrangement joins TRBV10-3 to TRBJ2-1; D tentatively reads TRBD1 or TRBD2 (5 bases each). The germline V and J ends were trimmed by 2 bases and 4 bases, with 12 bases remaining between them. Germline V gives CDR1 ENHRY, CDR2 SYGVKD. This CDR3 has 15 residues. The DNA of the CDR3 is TGTGCCATCAGTGAGAGGAGGACACCATACAATGAGCAGTTCTTC. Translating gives CAISERRTPYNEQFF.

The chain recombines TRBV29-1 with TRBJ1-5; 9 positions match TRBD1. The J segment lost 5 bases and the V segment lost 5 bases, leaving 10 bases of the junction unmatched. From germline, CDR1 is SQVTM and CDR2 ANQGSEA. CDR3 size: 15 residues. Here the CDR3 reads CSVSAGTGWDQPQHF. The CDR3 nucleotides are TGCAGCGTTTCCGCCGGGACAGGGTGGGATCAGCCCCAGCATTTT.

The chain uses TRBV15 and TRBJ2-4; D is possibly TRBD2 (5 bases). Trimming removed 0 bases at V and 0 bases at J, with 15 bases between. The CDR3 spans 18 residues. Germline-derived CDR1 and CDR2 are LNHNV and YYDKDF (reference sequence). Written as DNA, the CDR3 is TGTGCCACCAGCAGAGAAGGTCGAGGGTCCTTAGCCAAAAACATTCAGTACTTC. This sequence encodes CATSREGRGSLAKNIQYF.

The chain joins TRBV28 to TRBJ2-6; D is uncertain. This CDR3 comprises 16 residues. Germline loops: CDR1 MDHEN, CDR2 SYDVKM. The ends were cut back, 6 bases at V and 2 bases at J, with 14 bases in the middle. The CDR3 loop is CASSYPAWTGANVLTF. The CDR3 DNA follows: TGTGCCAGCAGCTACCCAGCATGGACTGGGGCCAACGTCCTGACTTTC.

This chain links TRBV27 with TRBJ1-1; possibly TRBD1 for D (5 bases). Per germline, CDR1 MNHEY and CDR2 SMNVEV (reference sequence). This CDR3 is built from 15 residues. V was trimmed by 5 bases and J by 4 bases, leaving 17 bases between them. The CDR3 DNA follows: TGTGCCAGCAGTCCCCTCGGGCAGGGCGGCACTGAAGCTTTCTTT. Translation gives CASSPLGQGGTEAFF.

The CDR3 loop reads CASSPEGQGANYGYTF. In nucleotides, the CDR3 is TGTGCCAGCAGCCCCGAGGGACAGGGGGCTAACTATGGCTACACCTTC. The rearrangement joins TRBV5-4 to TRBJ1-2; 11 bases match TRBD1. This CDR3 region has 16 residues. The germline V gene has CDR1 SGHNT and CDR2 YYREEE (reference sequence). V shed 4 bases, J shed 0 bases, and the junction held 5 bases outside the gene matches.

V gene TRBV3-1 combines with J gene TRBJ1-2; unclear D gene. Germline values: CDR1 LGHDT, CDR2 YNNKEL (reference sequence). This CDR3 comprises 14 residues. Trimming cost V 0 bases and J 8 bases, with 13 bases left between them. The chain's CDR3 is CASSQDTGMWGYTF. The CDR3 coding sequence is TGTGCCAGCAGCCAAGATACCGGGATGTGGGGCTACACCTTC. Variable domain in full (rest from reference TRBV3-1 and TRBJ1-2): DTAVSQTPKYLVTQMGNDKSIKCEQNLGHDTMYWYKQDSKKFLKIMFSYNNKELIINETVPNRFSPKSPDKAHLNLHINSLELGDSAVYFCASSQDTGMWGYTFGSGTRLTVV.

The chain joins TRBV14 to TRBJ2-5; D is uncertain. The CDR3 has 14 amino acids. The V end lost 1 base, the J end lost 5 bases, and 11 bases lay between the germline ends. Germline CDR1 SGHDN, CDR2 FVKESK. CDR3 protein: CASSQVNSKETQYF. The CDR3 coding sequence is TGTGCCAGCAGCCAAGTTAACAGCAAGGAGACCCAGTACTTC.

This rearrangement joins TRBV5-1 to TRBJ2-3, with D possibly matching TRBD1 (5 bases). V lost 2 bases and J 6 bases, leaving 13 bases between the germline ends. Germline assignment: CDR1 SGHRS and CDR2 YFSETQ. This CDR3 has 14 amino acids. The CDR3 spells CASSFYAPGDTQYF. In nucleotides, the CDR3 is TGCGCCAGCAGCTTTTACGCTCCAGGGGATACGCAGTATTTT.

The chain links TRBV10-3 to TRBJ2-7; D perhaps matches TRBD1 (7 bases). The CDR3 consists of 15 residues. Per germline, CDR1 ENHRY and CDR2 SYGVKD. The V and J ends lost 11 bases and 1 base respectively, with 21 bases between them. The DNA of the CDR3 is TGTGCCTCAGATTCAGGGGGGTCTCGTTCCTACGAGCAGTACTTC. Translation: CASDSGGSRSYEQYF.

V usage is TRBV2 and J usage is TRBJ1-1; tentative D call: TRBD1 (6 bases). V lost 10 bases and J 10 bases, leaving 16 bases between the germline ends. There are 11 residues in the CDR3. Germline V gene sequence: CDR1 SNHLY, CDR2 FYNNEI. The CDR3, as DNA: TGTGCCAACTCGGGACAAGTGGGAGCTTTCTTT. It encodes CANSGQVGAFF.

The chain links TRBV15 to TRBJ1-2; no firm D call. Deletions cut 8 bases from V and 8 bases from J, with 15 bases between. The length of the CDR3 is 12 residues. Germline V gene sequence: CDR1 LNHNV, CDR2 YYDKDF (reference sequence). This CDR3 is CATGAPQRGYTF. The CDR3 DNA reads TGTGCCACCGGAGCTCCCCAACGGGGCTACACCTTC.

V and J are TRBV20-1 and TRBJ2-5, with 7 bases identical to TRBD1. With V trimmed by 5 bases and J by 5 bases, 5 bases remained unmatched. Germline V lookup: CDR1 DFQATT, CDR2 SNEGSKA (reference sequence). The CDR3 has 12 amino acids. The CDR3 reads CSAGDRAETQYF. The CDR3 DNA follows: TGCAGTGCTGGTGACAGGGCGGAGACCCAGTACTTC.

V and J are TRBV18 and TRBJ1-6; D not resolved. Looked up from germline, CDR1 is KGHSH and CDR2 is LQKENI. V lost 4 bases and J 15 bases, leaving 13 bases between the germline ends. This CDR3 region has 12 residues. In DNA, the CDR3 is TGTGCCAGCTCACTCCAGGTATCAATCCTCCACTTT. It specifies CASSLQVSILHF.

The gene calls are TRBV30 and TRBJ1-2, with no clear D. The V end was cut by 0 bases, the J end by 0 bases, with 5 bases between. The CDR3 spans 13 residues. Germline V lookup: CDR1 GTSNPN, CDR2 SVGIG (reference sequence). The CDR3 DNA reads TGTGCCTGGAGTGTATCTGCTAACTATGGCTACACCTTC. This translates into CAWSVSANYGYTF.

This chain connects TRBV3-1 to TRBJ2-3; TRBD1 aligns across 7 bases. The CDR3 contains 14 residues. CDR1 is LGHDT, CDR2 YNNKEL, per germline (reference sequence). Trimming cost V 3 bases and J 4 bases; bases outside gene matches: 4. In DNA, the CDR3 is TGTGCCAGCAGCCATAAAAGGGGGCCAGATACGCAGTATTTT. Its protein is CASSHKRGPDTQYF.

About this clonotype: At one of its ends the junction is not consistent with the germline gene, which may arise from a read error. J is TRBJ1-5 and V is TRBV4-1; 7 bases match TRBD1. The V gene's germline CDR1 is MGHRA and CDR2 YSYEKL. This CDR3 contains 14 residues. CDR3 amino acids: CASSQGGGNQPQLF. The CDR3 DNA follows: TGCGCCAGCAGCCAGGGAGGGGGCAATCAGCCCCAGCTTTTT.

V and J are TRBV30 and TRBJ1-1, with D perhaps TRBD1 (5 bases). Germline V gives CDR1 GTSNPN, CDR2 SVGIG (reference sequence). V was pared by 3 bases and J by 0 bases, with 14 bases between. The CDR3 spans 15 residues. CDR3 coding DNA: TGTGCCTGGAGCCACGTCGGGGGATTGAACACTGAAGCTTTCTTT. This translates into CAWSHVGGLNTEAFF. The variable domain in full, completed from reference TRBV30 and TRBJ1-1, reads SQTIHQWPATLVQPVGSPLSLECTVEGTSNPNLYWYRQAAGRGLQLLFYSVGIGQISSEVPQNLSASRPQDRQFILSSKKLLLSDSGFYLCAWSHVGGLNTEAFFGQGTRLTVV.

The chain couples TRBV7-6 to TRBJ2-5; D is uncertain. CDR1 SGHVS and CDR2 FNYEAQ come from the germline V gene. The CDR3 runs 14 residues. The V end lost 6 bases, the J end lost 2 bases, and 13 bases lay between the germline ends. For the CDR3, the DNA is TGTGCCAGCAGTAACTCACCTACTCAAGAGACCCAGTACTTC. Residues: CASSNSPTQETQYF.